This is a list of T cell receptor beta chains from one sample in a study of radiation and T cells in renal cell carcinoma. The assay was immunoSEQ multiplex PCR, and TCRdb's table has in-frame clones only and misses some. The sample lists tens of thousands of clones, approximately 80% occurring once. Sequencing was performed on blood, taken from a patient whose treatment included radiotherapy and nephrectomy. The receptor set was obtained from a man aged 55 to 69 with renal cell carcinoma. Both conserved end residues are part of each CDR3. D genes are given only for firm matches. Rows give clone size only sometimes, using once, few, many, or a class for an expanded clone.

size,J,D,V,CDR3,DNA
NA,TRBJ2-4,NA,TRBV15,CATSRASGDAKNIQYF,TGTGCCACCAGCAGAGCCTCGGGGGATGCCAAAAACATTCAGTACTTC
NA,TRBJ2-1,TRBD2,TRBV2,CASEGLAGFSEQFF,TGTGCCAGCGAGGGACTAGCGGGATTCAGTGAGCAGTTCTTC
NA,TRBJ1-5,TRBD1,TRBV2,CASSDRGRNQPQHF,TGTGCCAGCAGCGACAGGGGGCGAAATCAGCCCCAGCATTTT
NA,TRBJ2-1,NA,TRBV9,CASSVEGDNEQFF,TGTGCCAGCAGCGTAGAGGGCGACAATGAGCAGTTCTTC
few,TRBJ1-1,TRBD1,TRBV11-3,CASSLGTGTEAFF,TGTGCCAGCAGCTTAGGGACAGGGACTGAAGCTTTCTTT
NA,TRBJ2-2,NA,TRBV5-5,CASGHRDQRAGELFF,TGTGCCAGCGGCCACAGGGATCAACGAGCGGGGGAGCTGTTTTTT
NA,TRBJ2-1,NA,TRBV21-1,CASRNYPGLADGRQFF,TGTGCCAGCAGAAATTACCCGGGACTAGCGGACGGGCGGCAGTTCTTC
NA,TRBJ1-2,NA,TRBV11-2,CASSRDTRYGYTF,TGTGCCAGCAGCCGGGACACTCGCTATGGCTACACCTTC
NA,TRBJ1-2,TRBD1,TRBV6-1,CASRGGQTSYGYTF,TGTGCCAGCAGGGGGGGACAGACATCCTATGGCTACACCTTC
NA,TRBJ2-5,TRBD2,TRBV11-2,CASSLLGLAAETQYF,TGTGCCAGCAGCTTACTTGGACTAGCGGCCGAGACCCAGTACTTC
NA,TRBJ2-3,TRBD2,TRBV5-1,CASSFHIAGGRGTDTQYF,TGCGCCAGCAGCTTCCATATAGCGGGAGGGCGGGGCACAGATACGCAGTATTTT
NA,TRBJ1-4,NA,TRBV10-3,CAISESTTAVTNEKLFF,TGTGCCATCAGTGAGTCTACGACAGCTGTTACTAATGAAAAACTGTTTTTT
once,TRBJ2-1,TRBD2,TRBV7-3,CASSRTSGRASYNEQFF,TGTGCCAGCAGCCGGACTAGCGGGAGGGCCTCCTACAATGAGCAGTTCTTC
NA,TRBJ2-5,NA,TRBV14,CASSQEQRELRETQYF,TGTGCCAGCAGCCAAGAACAACGGGAGCTAAGGGAGACCCAGTACTTC
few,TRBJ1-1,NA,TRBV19,CASRKHAMNTEAFF,TGTGCCAGTAGGAAACACGCTATGAACACTGAAGCTTTCTTT
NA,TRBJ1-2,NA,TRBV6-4,CASSVYKGLAANYGYTF,TGTGCCAGCAGTGTTTATAAAGGGCTGGCAGCTAACTATGGCTACACCTTC
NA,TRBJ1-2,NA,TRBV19,CASSIVGGLNYGYTF,TGTGCCAGTAGTATAGTCGGAGGGTTGAACTATGGCTACACCTTC